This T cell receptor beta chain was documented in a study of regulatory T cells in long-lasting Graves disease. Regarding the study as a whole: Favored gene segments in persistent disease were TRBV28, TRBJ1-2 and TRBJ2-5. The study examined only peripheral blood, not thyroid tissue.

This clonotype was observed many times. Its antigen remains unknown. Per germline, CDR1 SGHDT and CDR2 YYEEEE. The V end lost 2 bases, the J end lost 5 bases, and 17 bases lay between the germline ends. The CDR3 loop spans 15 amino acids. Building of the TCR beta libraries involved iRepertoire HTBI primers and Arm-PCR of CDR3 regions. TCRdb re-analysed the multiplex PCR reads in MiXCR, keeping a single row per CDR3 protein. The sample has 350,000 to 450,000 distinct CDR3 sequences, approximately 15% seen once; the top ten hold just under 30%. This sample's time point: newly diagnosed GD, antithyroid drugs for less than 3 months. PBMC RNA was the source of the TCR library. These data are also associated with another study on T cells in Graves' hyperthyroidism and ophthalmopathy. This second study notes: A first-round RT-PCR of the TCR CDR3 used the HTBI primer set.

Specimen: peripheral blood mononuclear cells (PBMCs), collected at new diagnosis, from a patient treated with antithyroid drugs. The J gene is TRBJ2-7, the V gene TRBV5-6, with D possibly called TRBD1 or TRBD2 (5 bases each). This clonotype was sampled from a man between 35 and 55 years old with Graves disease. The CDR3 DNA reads TGTGCCAGCAGCTTACCCGAGGGCAGGGCCAACGAGCAGTACTTC. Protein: CASSLPEGRANEQYF.